One sample yielded the 32 T cell receptor beta chains listed below, sequenced in a study of T cells in localized non-small cell lung cancer. Only in-frame clones appear in the TCRdb table, and some are missing; sequencing was by immunoSEQ multiplex PCR. The table records roughly 20,000 clones, about 89% of them present only once. The sequencing here drew on peripheral blood, taken before any cancer treatment. All receptors derive from a male donor aged 60 or over with stage I lung adenocarcinoma.

CDR3: CASSLPRLRTQTGYGYTF. CDR3 sequence (DNA): TGTGCCAGCAGCTTACCAAGACTTAGGACCCAGACGGGCTATGGCTACACCTTC. The chain joins TRBV7-9 to TRBJ1-2; D is undetermined. The CDR3 is 18 residues long. V dropped 2 bases and J dropped 4 bases, with 23 bases sitting between them. The germline gives CDR1 SEHNR, CDR2 FQNEAQ (reference sequence).

The table lists this clone with a count of one. The chain couples TRBV27 to TRBJ1-5; 9 bases match TRBD1. The CDR3 is made up of 15 amino acids. Germline-derived CDR1 and CDR2 are MNHEY and SMNVEV (reference sequence). Trimming cost V 2 bases and J 5 bases; bases outside gene matches: 4. The CDR3 DNA reads as TGTGCCAGCAGTTTAAGCTGGGACAGGGATCAGCCCCAGCATTTT. Residues: CASSLSWDRDQPQHF.

This CDR3 is CASSLLFTEGGYTF. CDR3 coding DNA: TGTGCCAGCAGCTTATTATTTACAGAGGGGGGGTACACCTTC. J is TRBJ1-2 and V is TRBV7-2; D perhaps matches TRBD1 (6 bases). V was clipped by 2 bases and J by 11 bases, with 18 bases between them. CDR1 and CDR2 from the germline V gene are SGHTA and FQGNSA. This CDR3 has 14 amino acids.

This clone has a single count. This chain joins TRBV10-3 and TRBJ2-1, with D perhaps matching TRBD2 (6 bases). CDR3 size: 14 residues. With 2 bases removed from V and 9 bases from J, the gap between germline ends came to 14 bases. The germline V gene has CDR1 ENHRY and CDR2 SYGVKD. CDR3 bases: TGTGCCATCAGTGAGAGGGCGGGAACGCGTGAGCAGTTCTTC. This gives the protein CAISERAGTREQFF.

This sequence joins TRBV2 and TRBJ2-1; D remains ambiguous. V was trimmed by 2 bases and J by 7 bases, leaving 6 bases between them. This CDR3 has 12 residues. Germline V CDR1 and CDR2: SNHLY, FYNNEI. CDR3 nucleotide sequence: TGTGCCAGCAGTGAAATTAGGAATGAGCAGTTCTTC. This encodes CASSEIRNEQFF.

The rearrangement links TRBV11-2 to TRBJ1-2; 9 bases are shared with TRBD1. Germline V gene lookup returns CDR1 SGHAT and CDR2 FQNNGV. The length of the CDR3 is 15 residues. V trimming: 5 bases; J trimming: 3 bases; junction bases outside the gene matches: 7. The CDR3 sequence: CASSVRTGVDYGYTF. In DNA form, the CDR3 reads TGTGCCAGCAGCGTTCGGACAGGGGTGGACTATGGCTACACCTTC.

This clone was counted a few times. The V call is TRBV25-1, the J call TRBJ1-2, with a possible D match to TRBD1 (5 bases). Germline loops: CDR1 MGHDK, CDR2 SYGVNS. This CDR3 spans 15 amino acids. V dropped 4 bases and J dropped 4 bases, with 16 bases sitting between them. Here the CDR3 reads CASSAIRGEGYGYTF. The DNA of the CDR3 is TGTGCCAGCAGTGCGATCCGAGGGGAAGGCTATGGCTACACCTTC.

The gene calls are TRBV11-2 and TRBJ2-1; D not certain. V lost 5 bases and J lost 8, with 13 bases in between. The CDR3 extends over 13 amino acids. Per the germline V gene, CDR1 is SGHAT and CDR2 is FQNNGV. CDR3 sequence reads: CASSPLGSDEQFF. The CDR3 nucleotides read TGTGCCAGCAGCCCCCTAGGAAGTGATGAGCAGTTCTTC.

The rearrangement uses TRBV4-3 and TRBJ1-2; 7 bases line up with TRBD1. V dropped 0 bases and J dropped 2; count of bases not matched to a gene: 12. CDR1 is LGHNA and CDR2 is YSLEER in the germline V gene. The CDR3 runs to 18 residues. The CDR3 reads CASSQDLSATGTNYGYTF. The CDR3, as DNA: TGCGCCAGCAGCCAAGATTTAAGTGCGACAGGGACAAACTATGGCTACACCTTC.

The chain employs TRBV7-3 and TRBJ2-2; TRBD1 agrees at 7 bases. Germline V gene lookup returns CDR1 SGHTA and CDR2 FQGTGA. Trimming removed 5 bases from V and 3 bases from J; junction bases left unmatched: 6. CDR3 length: 15 residues. CDR3 DNA sequence: TGTGCCAGCAGCCGGACAGGCGGTCACACCGGGGAGCTGTTTTTT. This gives the protein CASSRTGGHTGELFF.

This chain links TRBV6-1 with TRBJ2-3; 9 bases agree with TRBD2. The CDR3 has 16 residues. After removal of 2 bases from V and 2 bases from J, the junction contained 5 bases not matched to a gene. Germline V gene sequence: CDR1 MNHNS, CDR2 SASEGT. CDR3 DNA: TGTGCCAGCAGTGAATACGGCGGGGGGGTCACAGATACGCAGTATTTT. Translation gives CASSEYGGGVTDTQYF.

This rearrangement joins TRBV9 to TRBJ2-2; D is undetermined. Germline V lookup: CDR1 SGDLS, CDR2 YYNGEE. The CDR3 length is 16 residues. The V end lost 1 base, the J end lost 7 bases, and 17 bases lay between the germline ends. CDR3 DNA sequence: TGTGCCAGCAGCGTACTGTCGGGCAGACAATTCGGGGAGCTGTTTTTT. It codes for CASSVLSGRQFGELFF.

The chain couples TRBV30 to TRBJ2-1; the D gene could be TRBD1 or TRBD2 (6 bases each). Between the trimmed V and J ends, which lost 4 bases and 3 bases, there was a span of 13 bases. Germline V gene data show CDR1 as GTSNPN and CDR2 as SVGIG (reference sequence). CDR3 length: 14 residues. The CDR3 loop reads CAWNRGQRYNEQFF. DNA of the CDR3: TGTGCCTGGAACCGGGGGCAACGCTACAATGAGCAGTTCTTC.

The gene calls are TRBV11-2 and TRBJ2-3, with D possibly being TRBD2 (6 bases). The CDR3 loop spans 16 amino acids. Trimming stripped 3 bases from V and 0 bases from J, with 13 bases between. Germline V gene lookup returns CDR1 SGHAT and CDR2 FQNNGV. CDR3 residues: CASSFYGSASTDTQYF. CDR3 nucleotides: TGTGCCAGCAGCTTCTACGGGAGCGCTAGCACAGATACGCAGTATTTT.

This sequence joins TRBV2 and TRBJ2-3; D unclear. V lost 7 bases and J 2 bases, leaving 13 bases between the germline ends. The CDR3 spans 14 residues. Germline V gene lookup returns CDR1 SNHLY and CDR2 FYNNEI. CDR3 sequence: CASTEAGVTDTQYF. CDR3 coding DNA: TGTGCCAGCACCGAGGCAGGAGTCACAGATACGCAGTATTTT.

This chain connects TRBV29-1 to TRBJ2-7, with 10 positions matching TRBD1. Germline assignment: CDR1 SQVTM and CDR2 ANQGSEA. CDR3 size: 13 residues. Trimming took 4 bases from V and 2 from J; bases not matched to a gene: 2. The CDR3 region is CSVGGTGAYEQYF. Here the CDR3 DNA reads TGCAGCGTTGGGGGGACAGGGGCCTACGAGCAGTACTTC.

V gene TRBV10-3 combines with J gene TRBJ2-7; 9 bases are shared with TRBD2. The junction had 2 bases not matched to a gene; V was cut back by 0 bases and J by 2 bases. This CDR3 has 15 amino acids. Germline-derived CDR1 and CDR2 are ENHRY and SYGVKD. CDR3 amino acids: CAISESGGRAYEQYF. DNA of the CDR3: TGTGCCATCAGTGAGTCGGGCGGGAGGGCCTACGAGCAGTACTTC.

A single count supports this clone. V usage is TRBV30 and J usage is TRBJ1-2; D is undetermined. The CDR3 extends over 15 amino acids. Germline V gene lookup returns CDR1 GTSNPN and CDR2 SVGIG (reference sequence). Trimming left V 4 bases short and J 4 bases short, with 19 bases between. The CDR3 coding sequence is TGTGCCTGGAACCCGAGAGGAGGGATGGGCTATGGCTACACCTTC. Translation: CAWNPRGGMGYGYTF. Supplemented by reference TRBV30 and TRBJ1-2, the full variable domain reads SQTIHQWPATLVQPVGSPLSLECTVEGTSNPNLYWYRQAAGRGLQLLFYSVGIGQISSEVPQNLSASRPQDRQFILSSKKLLLSDSGFYLCAWNPRGGMGYGYTFGSGTRLTVV.

The chain joins TRBV6-5 to TRBJ1-2; a weak D match, TRBD1 (6 bases). The CDR3 has 13 residues. V was cut by 5 bases and J by 8 bases, with 15 bases left in between. CDR1 is MNHEY, CDR2 SVGAGI, per germline. The CDR3 loop is CASSHPTGMGYTF. DNA for the CDR3: TGTGCCAGCAGTCACCCCACAGGGATGGGCTACACCTTC.

The rearrangement uses TRBV5-1 and TRBJ1-6; D not certain. Germline V gives CDR1 SGHRS, CDR2 YFSETQ. The CDR3 runs to 16 residues. V gave up 4 bases and J gave up 0 bases, with 11 bases separating them. CDR3 sequence reads: CASSPDGLSYNSPLHF. CDR3 nucleotides: TGCGCCAGCAGCCCGGACGGCCTCTCCTATAATTCACCCCTCCACTTT.

The chain combines TRBV30 with TRBJ1-1; D call uncertain. The CDR3 is 14 residues long. V was shortened by 0 bases and J by 2 bases, with 10 bases between the two germline ends. CDR1 GTSNPN and CDR2 SVGIG come from the germline V gene (reference sequence). CDR3 in DNA: TGTGCCTGGAGTGTCGGTCAGGTTAACACTGAAGCTTTCTTT. Translating gives CAWSVGQVNTEAFF.

Here the CDR3 reads CASSPQGTNTEAFF. The DNA of the CDR3 is TGTGCCAGCTCACCACAGGGAACGAACACTGAAGCTTTCTTT. The V and J genes are TRBV18 and TRBJ1-1; D unclear. The CDR3 spans 14 residues. Germline CDR1 KGHSH, CDR2 LQKENI. V lost 1 base to trimming and J lost 1 base, with 7 bases between them.

The rearrangement links TRBV7-9 to TRBJ2-7, with no clear D. This CDR3 has 12 amino acids. In germline, CDR1 is SEHNR, CDR2 FQNEAQ (reference sequence). V shed 4 bases and J shed 10 bases, with 14 bases lying between them. CDR3 amino acids: CASSSETMDQYF. The CDR3 coding sequence is TGTGCCAGCAGCTCGGAAACGATGGACCAGTACTTC. The full variable domain, completed using reference TRBV7-9 and TRBJ2-7, is DTGVSQNPRHKITKRGQNVTFRCDPISEHNRLYWYRQTLGQGPEFLTYFQNEAQLEKSRLLSDRFSAERPKGSFSTLEIQRTEQGDSAMYLCASSSETMDQYFGPGTRLTVT.

This chain links TRBV2 with TRBJ1-1; possible D gene TRBD1, 6 bases. Trimming removed 6 bases at V and 1 base at J, with 9 bases between. CDR3 size: 13 residues. The germline V gene has CDR1 SNHLY and CDR2 FYNNEI. CDR3 protein: CASRRTENTEAFF. CDR3 nucleotides: TGTGCCAGCAGAAGGACAGAGAACACTGAAGCTTTCTTT.

Only one count was recorded for this clone. This chain uses TRBV5-6 with TRBJ1-2; TRBD1 agrees at 9 bases. The germline CDR1 and CDR2 sequences are SGHDT and YYEEEE. This CDR3 has 14 residues. V gave up 4 bases and J gave up 5 bases; unmatched junction bases: 6. CDR3 in DNA: TGTGCCAGCAGCCAACAGGGGGCTGGGTATGGCTACACCTTC. The encoded protein is CASSQQGAGYGYTF.

V gene TRBV7-7 combines with J gene TRBJ2-1, with TRBD2 as a possible D gene (6 bases). From germline, CDR1 is SSHAT and CDR2 FNYEAQ (reference sequence). This CDR3 comprises 16 residues. V lost 5 bases and J 2 bases, leaving 16 bases between the germline ends. The CDR3 reads CASSPGSGGAYNEQFF. Here the CDR3 DNA reads TGTGCCAGCAGCCCGGGGTCTGGCGGGGCCTACAATGAGCAGTTCTTC.

The J gene is TRBJ1-1, the V gene TRBV4-3, with D perhaps TRBD1 (5 bases). Trimming left V 0 bases short and J 2 bases short, with 10 bases between. Per the germline V gene, CDR1 is LGHNA and CDR2 is YSLEER. The CDR3 runs 15 residues. CDR3 in amino acids: CASSQDLGTNTEAFF. CDR3 DNA: TGCGCCAGCAGCCAAGATCTAGGGACCAACACTGAAGCTTTCTTT.

The CDR3 DNA follows: TGCGCCAGCAGCTTGGGGATAGCGGGGGATACGCAGTATTTT. Its translation is CASSLGIAGDTQYF. This chain joins TRBV5-1 and TRBJ2-3; 8 bases agree with TRBD2. The CDR3 is 14 amino acids. In germline, CDR1 is SGHRS, CDR2 YFSETQ. V lost 0 bases to trimming and J lost 6 bases; unmatched junction nucleotides: 3.

This clone was observed a single time. The gene calls are TRBV5-1 and TRBJ1-3; D is ambiguous. Germline CDR1 is SGHRS and CDR2 is YFSETQ. V was shortened by 0 bases and J by 16 bases, with 23 bases between the two germline ends. CDR3 length: 15 residues. The CDR3 reads CASSLDGTSKLYNYF. CDR3 sequence (DNA): TGCGCCAGCAGCTTGGACGGCACATCAAAGCTCTACAACTATTTT. Supplemented by reference TRBV5-1 and TRBJ1-3, the full variable domain reads KAGVTQTPRYLIKTRGQQVTLSCSPISGHRSVSWYQQTPGQGLQFLFEYFSETQRNKGNFPGRFSGRQFSNSRSEMNVSTLELGDSALYLCASSLDGTSKLYNYFGEGSWLTVV.

By share of the sample, this clone is medium-sized (0.01 to 0.1%). The chain is built from TRBV5-5 and TRBJ2-7; D is unclear. Germline V gene data show CDR1 as SGHKS and CDR2 as YYEKEE (reference sequence). The CDR3 has 14 residues. V was shortened by 3 bases and J by 1 base, with 11 bases between the two germline ends. CDR3 residues: CASSSVGRSYEQYF. In DNA, the CDR3 is TGTGCCAGCAGCTCCGTCGGAAGGTCCTACGAGCAGTACTTC.

This chain links TRBV27 with TRBJ2-1; no clear D. Looked up from germline, CDR1 is MNHEY and CDR2 is SMNVEV (reference sequence). The CDR3 totals 13 residues. Trimming left V 0 bases short and J 6 bases short, with 6 bases between. CDR3 amino acids: CASSLSPVNEQFF. CDR3 in DNA: TGTGCCAGCAGTTTATCCCCAGTCAATGAGCAGTTCTTC.

This clone came up a few times. The chain is built from TRBV9 and TRBJ1-5, with 11 bases matching TRBD1. The CDR3 runs 16 residues. Germline lookup yields CDR1 SGDLS and CDR2 YYNGEE. V was clipped by 0 bases and J by 2 bases; unmatched bases: 1. The CDR3: CASSVGTGGGNQPQHF. The CDR3 coding sequence is TGTGCCAGCAGCGTAGGGACAGGGGGCGGCAATCAGCCCCAGCATTTT.